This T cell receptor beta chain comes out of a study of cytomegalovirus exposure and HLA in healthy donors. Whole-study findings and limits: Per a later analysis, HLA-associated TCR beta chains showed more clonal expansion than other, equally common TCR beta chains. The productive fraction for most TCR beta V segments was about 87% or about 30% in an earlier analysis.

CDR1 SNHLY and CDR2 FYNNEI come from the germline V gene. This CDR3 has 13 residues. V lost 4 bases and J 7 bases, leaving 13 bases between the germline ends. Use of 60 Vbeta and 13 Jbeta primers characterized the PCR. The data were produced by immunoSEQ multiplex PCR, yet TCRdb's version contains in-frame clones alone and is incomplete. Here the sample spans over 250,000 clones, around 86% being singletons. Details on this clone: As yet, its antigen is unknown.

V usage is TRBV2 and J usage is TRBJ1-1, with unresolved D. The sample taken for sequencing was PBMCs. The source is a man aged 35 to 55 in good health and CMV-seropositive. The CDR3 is CASSVLVFDEAFF. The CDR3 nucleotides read TGTGCCAGCAGTGTACTAGTATTTGATGAAGCTTTCTTT.